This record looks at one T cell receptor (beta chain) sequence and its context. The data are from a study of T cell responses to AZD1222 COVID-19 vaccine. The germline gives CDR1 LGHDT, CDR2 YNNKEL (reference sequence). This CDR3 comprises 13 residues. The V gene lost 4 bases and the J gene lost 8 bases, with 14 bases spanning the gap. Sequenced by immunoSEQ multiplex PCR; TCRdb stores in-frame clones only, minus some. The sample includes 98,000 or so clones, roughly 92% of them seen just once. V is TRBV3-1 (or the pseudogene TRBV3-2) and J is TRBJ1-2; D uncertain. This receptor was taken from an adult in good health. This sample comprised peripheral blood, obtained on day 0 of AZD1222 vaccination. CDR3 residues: CASSLPDYRGYTF. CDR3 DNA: TGTGCCAGCAGCCTTCCCGATTATCGCGGCTACACCTTC.